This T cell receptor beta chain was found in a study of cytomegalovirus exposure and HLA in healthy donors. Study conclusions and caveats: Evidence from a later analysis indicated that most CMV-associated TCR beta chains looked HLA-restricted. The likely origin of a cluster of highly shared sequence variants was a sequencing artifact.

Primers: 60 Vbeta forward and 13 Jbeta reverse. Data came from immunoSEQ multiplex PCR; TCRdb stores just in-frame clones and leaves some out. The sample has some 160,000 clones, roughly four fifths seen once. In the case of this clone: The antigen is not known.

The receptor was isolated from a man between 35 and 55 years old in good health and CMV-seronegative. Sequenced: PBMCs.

The CDR3 coding sequence is TGTGCCAGCAGCGCGCGCGGGACCTATGGCTACACCTTC. Translated: CASSARGTYGYTF. V is TRBV5-6 and J is TRBJ1-2; D is perhaps TRBD1 (5 bases). Trimming took 4 bases from V and 4 from J, leaving 11 bases between them. The CDR3 covers 13 residues. The germline V gene has CDR1 SGHDT and CDR2 YYEEEE.